This T cell receptor beta chain is from a study of T cell responses to AZD1222 COVID-19 vaccine. The V gene lost 1 base and the J gene lost 3 bases, with 7 bases spanning the gap. This CDR3 comprises 12 residues. The germline V gene has CDR1 SQVTM and CDR2 ANQGSEA. The method was immunoSEQ multiplex PCR; TCRdb's version includes in-frame clones alone and lacks a portion of them. Here the sample spans about 150,000 clones, roughly nine tenths being singletons. Overall study results and limits: Females outnumbered males among donors, who were mostly white British; clonal diversity was possibly underestimated.

This clone was counted between two and nine times. Its antigen remains unknown. The chain has TRBV29-1 and TRBJ2-7; D is perhaps TRBD1 or TRBD2 (5 bases each). This clonotype was obtained from an adult who received the AZD1222 COVID-19 vaccine. The source material was peripheral blood, sampled 28 days after the second AZD1222 dose. The CDR3 sequence is CSVEGDGYEQYF. The CDR3 region has the DNA TGCAGCGTTGAAGGGGACGGCTACGAGCAGTACTTC.